Below, 27 T cell receptor beta chains from the same sample are listed, as sequenced in a study of control samples from healthy donors and cancer patients. The repertoire was sequenced with immunoSEQ multiplex PCR; TCRdb's copy has only in-frame clones and lacks some. The sample contains approximately 60,000 clones, approximately 90% of which appear only once. What was sequenced was PBMCs. The receptors here all came from a woman aged 45-65 years with colorectal cancer.

The chain uses TRBV2 and TRBJ2-5, with D perhaps TRBD2 (5 bases). Deletions cut 5 bases from V and 3 bases from J, with 10 bases between. CDR1 and CDR2 from the germline V gene are SNHLY and FYNNEI. The CDR3 contains 13 residues. The CDR3 sequence: CASSRERKETQYF. CDR3 DNA sequence: TGTGCCAGCAGTAGGGAGCGGAAAGAGACCCAGTACTTC.

The genes are TRBV18 and TRBJ2-2; 15 bases are shared with TRBD2. After removal of 3 bases from V and 4 bases from J, the junction contained 9 bases not matched to a gene. Germline CDR1 and CDR2: KGHSH and LQKENI. There are 19 residues in the CDR3. The CDR3 loop is CASSPAGLAGGSPTGELFF. The CDR3 DNA reads TGTGCCAGCTCACCTGCGGGACTAGCGGGAGGCTCACCCACCGGGGAGCTGTTTTTT.

The rearrangement joins TRBV19 to TRBJ2-7; 8 bases fit TRBD1. Germline V gene lookup returns CDR1 LNHDA and CDR2 SQIVND (reference sequence). V dropped 4 bases and J dropped 3; count of bases not matched to a gene: 2. The CDR3 has 13 amino acids. The CDR3 protein is CASSNGQGYEQYF. The DNA for the CDR3 is TGTGCCAGTAGTAACGGACAGGGCTACGAGCAGTACTTC.

CDR3 sequence: CASRPLSLDTQYF. CDR3 DNA: TGTGCCAGCAGACCCCTTTCTTTAGATACGCAGTATTTT. This chain connects TRBV12-3 or TRBV12-4 to TRBJ2-3; D call uncertain. V gave up 6 bases and J gave up 5 bases, with 12 bases separating them. This CDR3 has 13 amino acids.

V usage is TRBV5-6 and J usage is TRBJ2-3; weak D call: TRBD2 (5 bases). The CDR3 spans 16 residues. Deletions cut 3 bases from V and 0 bases from J, with 14 bases between. From germline, CDR1 is SGHDT and CDR2 YYEEEE. The CDR3 DNA sequence: TGTGCCAGCAGCTCCCTCGGGGTCGGAAGCACAGATACGCAGTATTTT. It yields the protein CASSSLGVGSTDTQYF.

The rearrangement joins TRBV19 to TRBJ1-2; 9 bases are a match to TRBD1. Germline trimming cut 5 bases from V and 6 bases from J; bases unmatched to any gene: 10. There are 15 residues in the CDR3. Germline V lookup: CDR1 LNHDA, CDR2 SQIVND (reference sequence). CDR3 in amino acids: CASSHRDRDPNGYTF. CDR3 coding DNA: TGTGCCAGTAGTCACCGGGACAGGGATCCCAATGGCTACACCTTC.

This chain connects TRBV18 to TRBJ2-7; no firm D call. This CDR3 has 12 residues. From germline, CDR1 is KGHSH and CDR2 LQKENI. V lost 3 bases, J lost 6 bases, and 9 bases lay in between. This CDR3 reads CASSPLLGEQYF. Here the CDR3 DNA reads TGTGCCAGCTCACCGTTATTGGGCGAGCAGTACTTC.

The genes are TRBV12-3 or TRBV12-4 and TRBJ2-1, with D tentatively TRBD1 (5 bases). This CDR3 has 13 amino acids. V dropped 1 base and J dropped 8 bases, with 9 bases sitting between them. The CDR3, as DNA: TGTGCCAGCAGTTTAGAAGGGGTCTATGAGCAGTTCTTC. Translation gives CASSLEGVYEQFF.

This clone was counted only a few times. The chain couples TRBV7-8 to TRBJ1-2; the D gene is possibly TRBD1 (6 bases). With 4 bases removed from V and 1 base from J, the gap between germline ends came to 19 bases. CDR1 and CDR2 from the germline V gene are SGHVS and FQNEAQ. This CDR3 is 17 amino acids long. The chain's CDR3 is CASSSKPDSYLNYGYTF. CDR3 DNA: TGTGCCAGCAGCTCGAAACCGGACAGTTACCTTAACTATGGCTACACCTTC. Variable domain in full (rest from reference TRBV7-8 and TRBJ1-2): GAGVSQSPRYKVAKRGQDVALRCDPISGHVSLFWYQQALGQGPEFLTYFQNEAQLDKSGLPSDRFFAERPEGSVSTLKIQRTQQEDSAVYLCASSSKPDSYLNYGYTFGSGTRLTVV.

V usage is TRBV9 and J usage is TRBJ2-5, with 9 positions matching TRBD2. This CDR3 spans 16 amino acids. The germline V gene has CDR1 SGDLS and CDR2 YYNGEE. J lost 3 bases, V lost 2 bases, and 8 bases had no gene match. CDR3 sequence (DNA): TGTGCCAGCAGCGTCCACGGGACTAGCTTTGAAGAGACCCAGTACTTC. Protein: CASSVHGTSFEETQYF.

This rearrangement joins TRBV28 to TRBJ2-7, with 10 bases lining up with TRBD1. The V segment lost 6 bases and the J segment 4 bases; nucleotides outside the gene matches: 6. The CDR3 covers 14 residues. Germline CDR1 and CDR2: MDHEN and SYDVKM. The CDR3 nucleotides are TGTGCCAGCAGCGTGACAGGGGGCGCTTACGAGCAGTACTTC. Translation gives CASSVTGGAYEQYF.

J is TRBJ2-7 and V is TRBV6-2 or TRBV6-3; D gene uncertain. The CDR3 loop spans 12 amino acids. Germline V gene data show CDR1 as MNHEY and CDR2 as SVGEGT. The V end lost 5 bases, the J end lost 3 bases, and 8 bases lay between the germline ends. CDR3 coding DNA: TGTGCCAGCAGTACTACAAGCTACGAGCAGTACTTC. The encoded protein is CASSTTSYEQYF.

This rearrangement joins TRBV28 to TRBJ2-7; D is undetermined. This CDR3 is 8 amino acids long. The germline V gene encodes CDR1 MDHEN and CDR2 SYDVKM. Trimming stripped 10 bases from V and 5 bases from J, with 3 bases between. As DNA, the CDR3 is TGTGCCACCGACGAGCAGTACTTC. Its translation: CATDEQYF.

There are a few counts of this clone. Other DNA variants within this sample encode the same CDR3. V is TRBV12-3 or TRBV12-4 and J is TRBJ1-2; D is uncertain. Trimming removed 4 bases at V and 4 bases at J, with 7 bases between. This CDR3 contains 12 residues. CDR3 protein: CASSYRIYGYTF. The CDR3, as DNA: TGTGCCAGCAGTTACCGGATCTATGGCTACACCTTC.

This clone was counted a single time. The chain links TRBV19 to TRBJ2-1; TRBD2 matches at 7 bases. V gave up 6 bases and J gave up 6 bases; unmatched junction bases: 14. CDR1 and CDR2 from the germline V gene are LNHDA and SQIVND (reference sequence). The CDR3 has 16 residues. The CDR3 loop is CASSRRSRDYFNEQFF. In DNA, the CDR3 is TGTGCCAGTAGCCGGAGGAGCCGGGACTACTTCAATGAGCAGTTCTTC.

The chain has TRBV7-6 and TRBJ2-2; D may be TRBD2 (6 bases). The germline V and J ends were trimmed by 4 bases and 2 bases, with 20 bases remaining between them. Germline CDR1 and CDR2: SGHVS and FNYEAQ. This CDR3 spans 18 amino acids. This CDR3 is CASSSLGGGGRNTGELFF. DNA for the CDR3: TGTGCCAGCAGCTCCCTGGGGGGAGGAGGCCGTAACACCGGGGAGCTGTTTTTT.

This clone occurred a few times. The V gene is TRBV19, the J gene TRBJ1-2, with D uncertain. The CDR3 is 13 residues long. Between the trimmed V and J ends, which lost 4 bases and 3 bases, there was a span of 9 bases. Germline CDR1 reads LNHDA; CDR2 reads SQIVND (reference sequence). DNA of the CDR3: TGTGCCAGTAGTACCCCCCCCCACTATGGCTACACCTTC. Its protein is CASSTPPHYGYTF.

This chain links TRBV19 with TRBJ2-1; either TRBD1 or TRBD2 may supply D (5 bases each). Trimming stripped 4 bases from V and 5 bases from J, with 15 bases between. Germline V gene lookup returns CDR1 LNHDA and CDR2 SQIVND (reference sequence). This CDR3 contains 15 residues. CDR3: CASSNPGTPNNEQFF. The CDR3 nucleotides are TGTGCCAGTAGTAACCCCGGGACCCCGAACAATGAGCAGTTCTTC. Using reference TRBV19 and TRBJ2-1 for the parts outside the CDR3, the full variable domain is DGGITQSPKYLFRKEGQNVTLSCEQNLNHDAMYWYRQDPGQGLRLIYYSQIVNDFQKGDIAEGYSVSREKKESFPLTVTSAQKNPTAFYLCASSNPGTPNNEQFFGPGTRLTVL.

The chain carries TRBV9 and TRBJ2-6; D ambiguous. CDR3 length equals 15 residues. V lost 0 bases and J lost 3, with 7 bases in between. CDR1 and CDR2 (germline): SGDLS, YYNGEE. DNA of the CDR3: TGTGCCAGCAGCGTAGCGGCAGATGGGGCCAACGTCCTGACTTTC. This translates into CASSVAADGANVLTF.

CDR3 in DNA: TGTGCCAGCAGTTTGGACAGGGATTACGAGCAGTACTTC. Translating gives CASSLDRDYEQYF. V usage is TRBV12-3 or TRBV12-4 and J usage is TRBJ2-7; 8 positions agree with TRBD1. V dropped 3 bases and J dropped 4; count of bases not matched to a gene: 2. The CDR3 runs 13 residues.

V is TRBV6-6 and J is TRBJ1-6; D unclear. The CDR3 spans 16 residues. The germline V gene has CDR1 MNHNY and CDR2 SVGAGI (reference sequence). Trimming cost V 2 bases and J 7 bases, with 15 bases left between them. This chain's CDR3 is CASSYVSFDPNSPLHF. CDR3 nucleotide sequence: TGTGCCAGCAGTTACGTTAGTTTTGACCCAAATTCACCCCTCCACTTT.

The chain is built from TRBV19 and TRBJ2-7; 8 bases fit TRBD2. Germline V lookup: CDR1 LNHDA, CDR2 SQIVND (reference sequence). This CDR3 is built from 14 residues. The trim removed 5 bases at V and 3 bases at J, leaving 6 bases unmatched. CDR3 sequence reads: CASSSGTRFYEQYF. DNA of the CDR3: TGTGCCAGTAGTTCCGGGACTAGATTCTACGAGCAGTACTTC.

V and J are TRBV25-1 and TRBJ1-1; D gene uncertain. Germline V lookup: CDR1 MGHDK, CDR2 SYGVNS. The CDR3 covers 13 residues. With 5 bases removed from V and 3 bases from J, the gap between germline ends came to 10 bases. The CDR3 nucleotides are TGTGCCAGCAGTACGGATTCGCACACTGAAGCTTTCTTT. Amino acids: CASSTDSHTEAFF.

This sequence joins TRBV24-1 and TRBJ2-3, with TRBD1 identical over 9 bases. In germline, CDR1 is KGHDR, CDR2 SFDVKD. This CDR3 contains 17 residues. V gave up 3 bases and J gave up 3 bases; unmatched junction bases: 9. CDR3 region: CATSDPSRGQGTDTQYF. Here the CDR3 DNA reads TGTGCCACCAGTGATCCGTCCCGAGGACAGGGGACAGATACGCAGTATTTT.

V is TRBV4-1 and J is TRBJ1-4; D gene unclear. From germline, CDR1 is MGHRA and CDR2 YSYEKL. The CDR3 contains 16 residues. Trimming shortened V by 1 base and J by 4 bases, and 13 bases separated the two germline ends. The CDR3: CASSQVWPAVNEKLFF. CDR3 nucleotide sequence: TGCGCCAGCAGCCAAGTATGGCCGGCAGTTAATGAAAAACTGTTTTTT.

J is TRBJ1-5 and V is TRBV9, with TRBD1 as a possible D gene (5 bases). The CDR3 spans 17 residues. The germline V gene has CDR1 SGDLS and CDR2 YYNGEE. V was cut by 1 base and J by 2 bases, with 16 bases left in between. CDR3 sequence reads: CASSVPNGGDGNQPQHF. The CDR3 bases are TGTGCCAGCAGCGTACCCAATGGGGGGGATGGCAATCAGCCCCAGCATTTT.

The rearrangement links TRBV2 to TRBJ2-7; D possibly matches TRBD1 or TRBD2 (5 bases each). V was shortened by 8 bases and J by 3 bases, with 5 bases between the two germline ends. The CDR3 has 10 amino acids. The V gene's germline CDR1 is SNHLY and CDR2 FYNNEI. The CDR3 nucleotides read TGTGCCAGCGGGGGCTACGAGCAGTACTTC. Translation gives CASGGYEQYF.